This is a list of T cell receptor beta chains from one sample in a study of blood T cell repertoires in COVID-19. Assay used: immunoSEQ multiplex PCR; TCRdb lists only in-frame clones, some missing. The sample has about 110,000 clones; 82% are singletons. The sequencing sample was made of peripheral blood. The source of these receptors is a man in his sixties or seventies with acute or convalescent COVID-19. The conserved cysteine and the conserved F or W are not part of the CDR3 here. Each record gives: J gene, V gene, CDR3 protein.

>TRBJ1-1|TRBV7-3
ASSVGGAGLGAF
>TRBJ1-1|TRBV2
ASSGEMNTEAF
>TRBJ2-5|TRBV4-1
ASSQWTSGETQY
>TRBJ1-6|TRBV7-9
ASSLQGGRYSPLH
>TRBJ2-7|TRBV5-1
ASNQAVTGGRLAGATYEQY
>TRBJ1-1|TRBV6-5
ASSYSIRLNTEAF
>TRBJ1-1|TRBV5-6
ASSSQGQGSPEAF
>TRBJ2-3|TRBV5-1
ASSFPQGTTDTQY
>TRBJ2-1|TRBV9
ASSGKPGQGPYNEQF
>TRBJ2-4|TRBV2
ASSLSRQGYGNIQY
>TRBJ1-2|TRBV2
ASRETGGAYGYT
>TRBJ2-7|TRBV11-3
ASSLGGTGNYEQY
>TRBJ1-2|TRBV6-5
ASRAPGGRNYGYT
>TRBJ1-1|TRBV29-1
SVAGGPTGGLGNTEAF
>TRBJ1-6|TRBV25-1
ASRTGTGGDSPLH
>TRBJ1-1|TRBV29-1
SVARQGDTEAF
>TRBJ1-5|TRBV5-1
ASSLEGVQPQH
>TRBJ2-7|TRBV28
ASITRTGGFYEQY
>TRBJ1-6|TRBV2
ASRGGSPLH
>TRBJ1-3|TRBV9
ASSVGDRGVGGNTIY
>TRBJ2-3|TRBV3-1/TRBV3-2
ASSLGGRTALENTQY
>TRBJ1-6|TRBV28
ASGWPGNSPLH
>TRBJ1-2|TRBV27
ASSFGGESNYGYT
>TRBJ2-1|TRBV7-2
ASSLSGGQGEQF
>TRBJ2-1|TRBV7-3
ASSLGTSGYNEQF
>TRBJ1-3|TRBV7-9
ASSFNGAELGNTIY